This T cell receptor beta chain was documented in a study of primary melanoma T cells and metastatic recurrence. Trimming cost V 6 bases and J 3 bases, with 18 bases left between them. This CDR3 comprises 15 residues. Germline V gene data show CDR1 as MNHGY and CDR2 as SAAAGT. TCRdb keeps only in-frame clones here, not all; method: immunoSEQ multiplex PCR. This sample yields 700 to 750 clones, of which around 67% are seen a single time; around 17% belongs to the top ten. J is TRBJ2-7 and V is TRBV6-8; tentatively, D is TRBD1 (6 bases). Source material: melanoma tumor tissue. The source of this sequence is a human donor with melanoma. The CDR3 spells CASSPDWQGNYEQYF. The DNA of the CDR3 is TGTGCCAGCAGCCCCGATTGGCAGGGGAACTACGAGCAGTACTTC.